Following are 26 T cell receptor beta chains from one sample sequenced in a study of cytotoxic CD8 clonotypes in ibrutinib-treated CLL. TCRdb's copy holds only in-frame clones and misses some; the assay was immunoSEQ multiplex PCR. The profile shows approximately 140,000 clones, 80% to 95% of them singletons. The specimen was PBMCs, collected after 12 months of ibrutinib treatment. The receptor source for this set is a human donor with chronic lymphocytic leukemia.

V is TRBV18 and J is TRBJ2-7; possibly TRBD2 for D (5 bases). This CDR3 has 14 residues. V was cut by 6 bases and J by 5 bases, with 17 bases left in between. The germline V gene has CDR1 KGHSH and CDR2 LQKENI. As DNA, the CDR3 is TGTGCCAGCTCTCGAATAGGTCTAGCCGACGAGCAGTACTTC. As protein: CASSRIGLADEQYF.

The V call is TRBV5-4, the J call TRBJ2-7, with D maybe TRBD1 (5 bases). The CDR3 runs to 16 residues. Germline values: CDR1 SGHNT, CDR2 YYREEE (reference sequence). V lost 9 bases and J lost 0, with 22 bases in between. CDR3 nucleotide sequence: TGTGCCACCCACAAACCCACAGGCGCTTCCTCCTACGAGCAGTACTTC. Its translation: CATHKPTGASSYEQYF.

This clone was found once. The chain links TRBV9 to TRBJ2-7; TRBD2 matches 10 bases. The J segment lost 5 bases and the V segment lost 2 bases, leaving 10 bases of the junction unmatched. This CDR3 region has 16 residues. Looked up from germline, CDR1 is SGDLS and CDR2 is YYNGEE. Here the CDR3 DNA reads TGTGCCAGCAGCGTTTCTATCCAAGGGACTAGCGACGAGCAGTACTTC. It codes for CASSVSIQGTSDEQYF.

The rearrangement links TRBV5-1 to TRBJ2-7; perhaps D is TRBD1 or TRBD2 (5 bases each). The CDR3 has 15 amino acids. Trimming stripped 5 bases from V and 1 base from J, with 16 bases between. CDR1 is SGHRS and CDR2 is YFSETQ in the germline V gene. CDR3 sequence reads: CASRRTGTESYEQYF. For the CDR3, the DNA is TGCGCCAGCAGAAGAACCGGGACGGAATCCTACGAGCAGTACTTC.

The J gene is TRBJ2-7, the V gene TRBV6-1; 14 positions agree with TRBD2. CDR3 length: 18 residues. V lost 4 bases, J lost 2 bases, and 10 bases stayed unmatched. The V gene's germline CDR1 is MNHNS and CDR2 SASEGT. The CDR3 nucleotides are TGTGCCAGCAGTGGGCCGGGACTAGCGGGAGTGATAACCTACGAGCAGTACTTC. As protein: CASSGPGLAGVITYEQYF.

The chain recombines TRBV28 with TRBJ2-5; TRBD2 might be the D (6 bases). Per germline, CDR1 MDHEN and CDR2 SYDVKM. V gave up 3 bases and J gave up 5 bases, with 10 bases separating them. This CDR3 is 13 amino acids long. In DNA form, the CDR3 reads TGTGCCAGCAGTTTGCGGGGCTGGGAGACCCAGTACTTC. Translated: CASSLRGWETQYF.

V gene TRBV28 combines with J gene TRBJ1-5, with D tentatively TRBD1 (6 bases). This CDR3 is built from 15 residues. V was cut by 4 bases and J by 0 bases, with 10 bases left in between. The germline gives CDR1 MDHEN, CDR2 SYDVKM. For the CDR3, the DNA is TGTGCCAGCAGTTCACAGGGACATAGCAATCAGCCCCAGCATTTT. Translation: CASSSQGHSNQPQHF.

V and J are TRBV29-1 and TRBJ1-1, with 7 nucleotides matching TRBD1. Germline CDR1 is SQVTM and CDR2 is ANQGSEA. V was clipped by 5 bases and J by 6 bases; unmatched bases: 15. This CDR3 comprises 15 residues. DNA for the CDR3: TGCAGCGTTATTACACAGGGGAGCGCCTATCCTGAAGCTTTCTTT. Translating it yields CSVITQGSAYPEAFF.

The rearrangement joins TRBV6-4 to TRBJ2-3; 9 bases fit TRBD2. The CDR3 runs to 17 residues. Losses at the gene ends were 4 bases for V and 3 bases for J; bases not matched to a gene: 11. Germline V lookup: CDR1 MRHNA, CDR2 SNTAGT. The CDR3 region is CASSALATSGFTDTQYF. The CDR3 nucleotides read TGTGCCAGCAGTGCCCTCGCGACTAGCGGATTTACAGATACGCAGTATTTT.

The chain uses TRBV7-9 and TRBJ1-1; D may be TRBD1 (5 bases). The CDR3 is made up of 14 amino acids. Deletions cut 1 base from V and 1 base from J, with 7 bases between. In germline, CDR1 is SEHNR, CDR2 FQNEAQ (reference sequence). The CDR3 bases are TGTGCCAGCAGCTTAGGCGGGACGAACACTGAAGCTTTCTTT. This gives the protein CASSLGGTNTEAFF. The entire variable domain, with the rest obtained from reference TRBV7-9 and TRBJ1-1, is as follows: DTGVSQNPRHKITKRGQNVTFRCDPISEHNRLYWYRQTLGQGPEFLTYFQNEAQLEKSRLLSDRFSAERPKGSFSTLEIQRTEQGDSAMYLCASSLGGTNTEAFFGQGTRLTVV.

V gene TRBV6-1 combines with J gene TRBJ2-1; TRBD2 matches 11 bases. J gave up 6 bases and V 0 bases, and 7 bases lay outside the gene matches. Germline lookup yields CDR1 MNHNS and CDR2 SASEGT. The CDR3 length is 17 residues. The CDR3 sequence is CASSEAGTSGGRNEQFF. In DNA form, the CDR3 reads TGTGCCAGCAGTGAAGCCGGGACTAGCGGCGGGCGCAATGAGCAGTTCTTC.

The chain has TRBV11-3 and TRBJ2-7, with D maybe TRBD1 (5 bases). V gave up 5 bases and J gave up 3 bases, with 11 bases separating them. The CDR3 length is 13 residues. In germline, CDR1 is SGHNT, CDR2 YENEEA. CDR3 nucleotide sequence: TGTGCCAGCAGCCTGACAGAGAACTACGAGCAGTACTTC. Amino acids: CASSLTENYEQYF.

The genes are TRBV5-1 and TRBJ2-1; TRBD2 matches 10 bases. The germline V gene encodes CDR1 SGHRS and CDR2 YFSETQ. CDR3 length equals 13 residues. With V trimmed by 7 bases and J by 14 bases, 12 bases remained unmatched. The CDR3 bases are TGCGCCAGCGGCGCATCGCCTAGCGGGAGTAAGTTCTTC. It translates to CASGASPSGSKFF.

The chain couples TRBV7-8 to TRBJ2-2, with a tentative D call TRBD1 (6 bases). Germline loops: CDR1 SGHVS, CDR2 FQNEAQ. Between the trimmed V and J ends, which lost 3 bases and 0 bases, there was a span of 20 bases. The CDR3 runs 19 residues. CDR3 in DNA: TGTGCCAGCAGCTTTCCCGGACAGACTCGCCCGGCGAACACCGGGGAGCTGTTTTTT. Its protein product is CASSFPGQTRPANTGELFF. Full variable domain (remainder filled in from reference TRBV7-8 and TRBJ2-2): GAGVSQSPRYKVAKRGQDVALRCDPISGHVSLFWYQQALGQGPEFLTYFQNEAQLDKSGLPSDRFFAERPEGSVSTLKIQRTQQEDSAVYLCASSFPGQTRPANTGELFFGEGSRLTVL.

CDR3 protein: CASSSEPHLGQYF. CDR3 bases: TGTGCCAGCAGTTCGGAGCCCCATCTCGGGCAGTACTTC. This chain joins TRBV27 and TRBJ2-7; D gene uncertain. The CDR3 loop spans 13 amino acids. Germline lookup yields CDR1 MNHEY and CDR2 SMNVEV (reference sequence). Trimming removed 4 bases at V and 9 bases at J, with 16 bases between.

V gene TRBV10-3 combines with J gene TRBJ1-4; D perhaps matches TRBD1 (5 bases). The ends were cut back, 2 bases at V and 10 bases at J, with 14 bases in the middle. Germline V gene sequence: CDR1 ENHRY, CDR2 SYGVKD. This CDR3 spans 14 amino acids. The CDR3 loop is CAISEGRAGGKLFF. Here the CDR3 DNA reads TGTGCCATCAGTGAGGGCCGGGCCGGGGGAAAACTGTTTTTT.

The chain joins TRBV28 to TRBJ2-7, with a tentative D call TRBD1 (5 bases). This CDR3 contains 15 residues. Germline assignment: CDR1 MDHEN and CDR2 SYDVKM. Trimming shortened V by 2 bases and J by 3 bases, and 14 bases separated the two germline ends. CDR3 bases: TGTGCCAGCAGTTTAACGCAGGGTAAGGGCTACGAGCAGTACTTC. Protein: CASSLTQGKGYEQYF.

The gene calls are TRBV6-5 and TRBJ2-5; 7 bases agree with TRBD2. V was pared by 4 bases and J by 7 bases, with 9 bases of the junction left unmatched. The CDR3 consists of 14 residues. The V gene's germline CDR1 is MNHEY and CDR2 SVGAGI. CDR3 residues: CASSSLATWGTQYF. DNA of the CDR3: TGTGCCAGCAGTTCACTAGCGACCTGGGGGACCCAGTACTTC.

The chain combines TRBV18 with TRBJ2-7, with D tentatively TRBD1 (6 bases). Trimming stripped 0 bases from V and 2 bases from J, with 14 bases between. The germline V gene has CDR1 KGHSH and CDR2 LQKENI. This CDR3 contains 16 residues. CDR3 DNA sequence: TGTGCCAGCTCACCACCGTCGGCAGGGGTAACCTACGAGCAGTACTTC. Protein product: CASSPPSAGVTYEQYF.

The CDR3 sequence is CASSLNLRPESFRDRTLGYEQYF. CDR3 in DNA: TGCGCCAGCAGCTTGAATCTTAGACCGGAGAGCTTTAGGGACCGGACGCTAGGCTACGAGCAGTACTTC. The V and J genes are TRBV5-1 and TRBJ2-7; D tentatively reads TRBD1 or TRBD2 (5 bases each). Trimming left V 1 base short and J 3 bases short, with 38 bases between. The CDR3 loop spans 23 amino acids. Looked up from germline, CDR1 is SGHRS and CDR2 is YFSETQ.

V is TRBV5-1 and J is TRBJ1-4; D possibly corresponds to TRBD1 (5 bases). The CDR3 extends over 14 amino acids. Germline V gene sequence: CDR1 SGHRS, CDR2 YFSETQ. Deletions cut 3 bases from V and 1 base from J, with 7 bases between. The CDR3 is CASSSQGTNEKLFF. Here the CDR3 DNA reads TGCGCCAGCAGCTCGCAGGGAACTAATGAAAAACTGTTTTTT.

This clone occurred once. The V gene is TRBV4-3, the J gene TRBJ2-7, with 10 bases identical to TRBD2. The CDR3 has 15 amino acids. Unmatched junction bases numbered 6, after V lost 4 bases and J lost 3 bases. The germline V gene encodes CDR1 LGHNA and CDR2 YSLEER. The CDR3 bases are TGCGCCAGCAGCCCAGTAGCGGGAGGAATCTACGAGCAGTACTTC. Protein sequence: CASSPVAGGIYEQYF.

V usage is TRBV11-2 and J usage is TRBJ2-1; 8 nucleotides agree with TRBD1. Per germline, CDR1 SGHAT and CDR2 FQNNGV. The CDR3 extends over 15 amino acids. With V trimmed by 5 bases and J by 10 bases, 13 bases remained unmatched. The CDR3 DNA follows: TGTGCCAGCAGCCCCAACGGGCAGGGGGCGGAGGAGCAGTTCTTC. Protein sequence: CASSPNGQGAEEQFF. The full variable domain, rest sourced from reference TRBV11-2 and TRBJ2-1, is EAGVAQSPRYKIIEKRQSVAFWCNPISGHATLYWYQQILGQGPKLLIQFQNNGVVDDSQLPKDRFSAERLKGVDSTLKIQPAKLEDSAVYLCASSPNGQGAEEQFFGPGTRLTVL.

The chain has TRBV2 and TRBJ2-7, with TRBD1 matching 10 bases. V lost 3 bases to trimming and J lost 5 bases; unmatched junction nucleotides: 4. There are 14 residues in the CDR3. Germline V lookup: CDR1 SNHLY, CDR2 FYNNEI. CDR3 sequence: CASSDGTGAHEQYF. CDR3 bases: TGTGCCAGCAGTGATGGGACAGGGGCCCACGAGCAGTACTTC.

This clone came up once. The rearrangement links TRBV7-6 to TRBJ2-7; D not certain. This CDR3 has 15 residues. Germline V gives CDR1 SGHVS, CDR2 FNYEAQ. V was pared by 5 bases and J by 5 bases, with 19 bases between. The CDR3: CASSPPLRLRDEQYF. As DNA, the CDR3 is TGTGCCAGCAGCCCTCCGCTCCGGCTGCGCGACGAGCAGTACTTC. Full variable domain (outside the CDR3, taken from reference TRBV7-6 and TRBJ2-7): GAGVSQSPRYKVTKRGQDVALRCDPISGHVSLYWYRQALGQGPEFLTYFNYEAQQDKSGLPNDRFSAERPEGSISTLTIQRTEQRDSAMYRCASSPPLRLRDEQYFGPGTRLTVT.

This clone has a single count. The chain recombines TRBV15 with TRBJ2-6; the D is unclear. CDR3 length: 14 amino acids. Germline V gene data show CDR1 as LNHNV and CDR2 as YYDKDF (reference sequence). The V and J ends lost 3 bases and 1 base respectively, with 4 bases between them. The CDR3: CATSRQSGANVLTF. The CDR3, as DNA: TGTGCCACCAGCAGGCAATCTGGGGCCAACGTCCTGACTTTC.